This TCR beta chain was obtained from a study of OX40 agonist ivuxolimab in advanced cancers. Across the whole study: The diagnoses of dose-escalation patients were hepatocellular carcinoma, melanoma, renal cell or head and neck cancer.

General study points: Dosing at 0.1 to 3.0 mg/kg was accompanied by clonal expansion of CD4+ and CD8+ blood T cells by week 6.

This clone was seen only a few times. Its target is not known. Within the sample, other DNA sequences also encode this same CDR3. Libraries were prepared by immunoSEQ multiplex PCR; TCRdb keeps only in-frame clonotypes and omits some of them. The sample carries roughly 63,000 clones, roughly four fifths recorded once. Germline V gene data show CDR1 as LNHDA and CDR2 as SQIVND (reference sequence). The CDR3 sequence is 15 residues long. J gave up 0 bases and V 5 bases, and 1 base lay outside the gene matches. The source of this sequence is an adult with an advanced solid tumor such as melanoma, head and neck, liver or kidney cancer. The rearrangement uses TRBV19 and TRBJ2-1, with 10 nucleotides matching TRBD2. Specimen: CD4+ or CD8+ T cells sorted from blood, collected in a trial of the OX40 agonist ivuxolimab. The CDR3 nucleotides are TGTGCCAGTAGTCAGCGGGGGGGCTCCTACAATGAGCAGTTCTTC. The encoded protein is CASSQRGGSYNEQFF.